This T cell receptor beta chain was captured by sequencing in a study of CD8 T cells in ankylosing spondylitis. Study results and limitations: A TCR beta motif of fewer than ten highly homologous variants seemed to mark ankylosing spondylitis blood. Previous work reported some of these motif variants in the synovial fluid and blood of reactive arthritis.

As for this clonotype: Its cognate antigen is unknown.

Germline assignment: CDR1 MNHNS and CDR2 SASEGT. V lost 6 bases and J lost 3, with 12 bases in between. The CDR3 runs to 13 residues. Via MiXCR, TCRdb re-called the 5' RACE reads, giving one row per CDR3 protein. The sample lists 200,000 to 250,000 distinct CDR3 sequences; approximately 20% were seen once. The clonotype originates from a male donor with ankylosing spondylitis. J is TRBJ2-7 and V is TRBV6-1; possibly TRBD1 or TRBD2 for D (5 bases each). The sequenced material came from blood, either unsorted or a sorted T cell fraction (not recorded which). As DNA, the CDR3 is TGTGCCAGCAGATCCGGGACGATCTACGAGCAGTACTTC. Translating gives CASRSGTIYEQYF.